This T cell receptor (beta chain) is from a study of cytomegalovirus exposure and HLA in healthy donors. The PCR was carried out with 60 Vbeta primers and 13 Jbeta primers. The table came from immunoSEQ multiplex PCR; TCRdb's copy has only in-frame clones and leaves some out. The data show under 200,000 clones, over 80% seen once. The sequenced sample consisted of PBMCs. The TCR was taken from a male donor in good health and CMV-seropositive.

CDR3 DNA sequence: TGTGCCAGCAGCCCTCCCGGGGAGGTGGGACTCTATGGCTACACCTTC. Its translation: CASSPPGEVGLYGYTF. The rearrangement uses TRBV7-2 and TRBJ1-2; tentatively, D is TRBD1 (5 bases). The germline gives CDR1 SGHTA, CDR2 FQGNSA. The CDR3 has 16 residues. The ends were cut back, 5 bases at V and 4 bases at J, with 20 bases in the middle.